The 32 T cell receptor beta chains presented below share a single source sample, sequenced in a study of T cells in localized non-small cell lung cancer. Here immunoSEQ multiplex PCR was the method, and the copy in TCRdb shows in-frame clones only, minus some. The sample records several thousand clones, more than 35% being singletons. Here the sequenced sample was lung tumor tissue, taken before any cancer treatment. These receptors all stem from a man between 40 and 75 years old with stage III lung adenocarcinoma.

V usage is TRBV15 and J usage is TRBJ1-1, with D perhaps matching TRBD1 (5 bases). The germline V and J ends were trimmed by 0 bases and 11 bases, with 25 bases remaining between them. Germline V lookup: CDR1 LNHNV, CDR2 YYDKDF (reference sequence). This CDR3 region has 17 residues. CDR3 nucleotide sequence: TGTGCCACCAGCAGAGACCCAGGGTCCAGCAGATCTCGGAGGGCTTTCTTT. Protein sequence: CATSRDPGSSRSRRAFF.

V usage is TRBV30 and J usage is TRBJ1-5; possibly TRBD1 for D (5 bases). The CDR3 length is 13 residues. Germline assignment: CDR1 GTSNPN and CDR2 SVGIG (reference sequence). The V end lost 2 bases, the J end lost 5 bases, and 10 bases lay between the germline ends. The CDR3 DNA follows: TGTGCCTGGAGTATCGGGACCGATCAGCCCCAGCATTTT. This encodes CAWSIGTDQPQHF.

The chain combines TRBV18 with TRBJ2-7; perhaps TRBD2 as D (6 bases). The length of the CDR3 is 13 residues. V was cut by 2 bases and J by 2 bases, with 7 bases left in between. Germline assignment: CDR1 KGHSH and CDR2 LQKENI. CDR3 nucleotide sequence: TGTGCCAGCTCACCAGGGGAGGCCTACGAGCAGTACTTC. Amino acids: CASSPGEAYEQYF.

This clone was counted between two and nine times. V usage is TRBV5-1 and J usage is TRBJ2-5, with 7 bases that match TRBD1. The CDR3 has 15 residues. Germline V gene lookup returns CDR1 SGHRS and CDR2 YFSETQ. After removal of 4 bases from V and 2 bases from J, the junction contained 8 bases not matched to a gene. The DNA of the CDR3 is TGCGCCAGCAGCCCGGAATGGACAGGTCAAGAGACCCAGTACTTC. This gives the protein CASSPEWTGQETQYF.

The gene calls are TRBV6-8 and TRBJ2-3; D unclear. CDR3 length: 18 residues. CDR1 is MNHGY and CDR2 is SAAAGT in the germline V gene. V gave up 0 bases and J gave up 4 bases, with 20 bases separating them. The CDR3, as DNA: TGTGCCAGCAGTTACTCGATGTCCCTAGGTCTGCGCGCAGATACGCAGTATTTT. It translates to CASSYSMSLGLRADTQYF.

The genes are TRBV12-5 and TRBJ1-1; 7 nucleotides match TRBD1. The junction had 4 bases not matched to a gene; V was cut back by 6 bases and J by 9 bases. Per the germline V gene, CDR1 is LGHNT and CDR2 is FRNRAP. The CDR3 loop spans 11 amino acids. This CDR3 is CASGPTGQAFF. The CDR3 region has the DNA TGTGCTAGTGGGCCGACAGGGCAAGCTTTCTTT.

CDR3: CASSILGGGRNTEAFF. The CDR3 DNA sequence: TGTGCCAGTAGTATCCTGGGGGGAGGACGGAACACTGAAGCTTTCTTT. The rearrangement uses TRBV19 and TRBJ1-1; D perhaps matches TRBD1 (5 bases). The germline CDR1 and CDR2 sequences are LNHDA and SQIVND (reference sequence). The CDR3 is 16 amino acids. The V end was cut by 3 bases, the J end by 1 base, with 15 bases between.

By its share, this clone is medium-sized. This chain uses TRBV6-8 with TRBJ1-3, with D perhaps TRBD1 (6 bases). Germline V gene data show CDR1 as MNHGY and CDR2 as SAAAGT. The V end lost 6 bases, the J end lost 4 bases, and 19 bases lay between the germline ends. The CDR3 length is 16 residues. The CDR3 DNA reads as TGTGCCAGCAGACGAGAGGGGGGGGCGCAGGGAAACACCATATATTTT. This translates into CASRREGGAQGNTIYF.

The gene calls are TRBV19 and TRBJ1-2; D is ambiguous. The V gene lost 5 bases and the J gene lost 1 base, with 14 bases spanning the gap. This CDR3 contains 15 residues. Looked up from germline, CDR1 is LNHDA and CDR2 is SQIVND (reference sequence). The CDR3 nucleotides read TGTGCCAGTAGTCCCCAGGAGGGAGGTAACTATGGCTACACCTTC. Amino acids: CASSPQEGGNYGYTF.

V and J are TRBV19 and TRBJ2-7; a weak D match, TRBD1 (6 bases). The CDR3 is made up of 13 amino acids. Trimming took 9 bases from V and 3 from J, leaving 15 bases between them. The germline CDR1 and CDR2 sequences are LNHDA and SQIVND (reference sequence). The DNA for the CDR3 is TGTGCCAGCAGGGGACCTAAAGGCTACGAGCAGTACTTC. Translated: CASRGPKGYEQYF. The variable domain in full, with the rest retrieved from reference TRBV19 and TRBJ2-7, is DGGITQSPKYLFRKEGQNVTLSCEQNLNHDAMYWYRQDPGQGLRLIYYSQIVNDFQKGDIAEGYSVSREKKESFPLTVTSAQKNPTAFYLCASRGPKGYEQYFGPGTRLTVT.

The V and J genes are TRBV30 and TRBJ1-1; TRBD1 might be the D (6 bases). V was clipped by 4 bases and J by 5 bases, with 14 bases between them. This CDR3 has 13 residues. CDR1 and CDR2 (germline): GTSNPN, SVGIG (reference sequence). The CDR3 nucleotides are TGTGCCTGGACCCCAGGGGTGGGGACTGAAGCTTTCTTT. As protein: CAWTPGVGTEAFF.

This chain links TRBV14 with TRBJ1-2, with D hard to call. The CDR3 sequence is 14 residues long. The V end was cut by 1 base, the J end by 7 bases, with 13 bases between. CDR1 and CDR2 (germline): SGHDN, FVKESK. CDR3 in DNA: TGTGCCAGCAGCCAAGCGTACCAAGCGGGTGGCTACACCTTC. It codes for CASSQAYQAGGYTF.

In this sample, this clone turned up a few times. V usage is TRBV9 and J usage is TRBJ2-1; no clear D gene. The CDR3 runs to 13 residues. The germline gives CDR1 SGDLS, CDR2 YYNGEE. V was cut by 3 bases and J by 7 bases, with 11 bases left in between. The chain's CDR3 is CASSGGYTNEQFF. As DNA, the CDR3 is TGTGCCAGCAGCGGAGGATACACGAATGAGCAGTTCTTC.

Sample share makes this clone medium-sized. The CDR3 coding sequence is TGTGCCAGCAGCCCTAGCCAGGGCAATGAGCAGTTCTTC. Protein: CASSPSQGNEQFF. V is TRBV6-8 and J is TRBJ2-1, with D possibly called TRBD1 or TRBD2 (5 bases each). Trimming shortened V by 6 bases and J by 6 bases, and 12 bases separated the two germline ends. The CDR3 contains 13 residues. Germline V gene sequence: CDR1 MNHGY, CDR2 SAAAGT.

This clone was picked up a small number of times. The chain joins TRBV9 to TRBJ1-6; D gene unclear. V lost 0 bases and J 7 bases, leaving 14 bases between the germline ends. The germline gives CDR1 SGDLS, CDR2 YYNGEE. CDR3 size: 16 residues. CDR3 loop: CASSVEQQPFNSPLHF. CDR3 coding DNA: TGTGCCAGCAGCGTAGAGCAGCAACCTTTCAATTCACCCCTCCACTTT.

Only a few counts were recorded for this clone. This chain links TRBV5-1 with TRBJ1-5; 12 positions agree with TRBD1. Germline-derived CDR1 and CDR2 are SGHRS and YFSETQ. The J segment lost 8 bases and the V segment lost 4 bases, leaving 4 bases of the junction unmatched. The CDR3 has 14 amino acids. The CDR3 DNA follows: TGCGCCAGCAGCACCGGGACAGGGGGCGAGCCCCAGCATTTT. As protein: CASSTGTGGEPQHF.

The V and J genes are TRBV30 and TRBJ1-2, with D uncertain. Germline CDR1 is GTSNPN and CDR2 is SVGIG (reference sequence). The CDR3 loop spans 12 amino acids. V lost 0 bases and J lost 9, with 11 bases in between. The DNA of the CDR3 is TGTGCCTGGAGTGTATCGAGTAGGAGCTACACCTTC. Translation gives CAWSVSSRSYTF.

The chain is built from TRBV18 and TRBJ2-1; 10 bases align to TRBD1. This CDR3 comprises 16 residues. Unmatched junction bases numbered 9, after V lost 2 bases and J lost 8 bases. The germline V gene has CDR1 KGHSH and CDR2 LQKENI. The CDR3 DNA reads TGTGCCAGCTCACCAATACCAGACAGGGGGCGCGATGAGCAGTTCTTC. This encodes CASSPIPDRGRDEQFF.

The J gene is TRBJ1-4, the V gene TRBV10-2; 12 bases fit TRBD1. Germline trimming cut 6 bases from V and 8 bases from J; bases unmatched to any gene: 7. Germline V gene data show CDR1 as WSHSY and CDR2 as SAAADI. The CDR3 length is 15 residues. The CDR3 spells CASSPGQGAGEKLFF. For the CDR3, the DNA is TGCGCCAGCAGCCCGGGACAGGGGGCGGGCGAAAAACTGTTTTTT.

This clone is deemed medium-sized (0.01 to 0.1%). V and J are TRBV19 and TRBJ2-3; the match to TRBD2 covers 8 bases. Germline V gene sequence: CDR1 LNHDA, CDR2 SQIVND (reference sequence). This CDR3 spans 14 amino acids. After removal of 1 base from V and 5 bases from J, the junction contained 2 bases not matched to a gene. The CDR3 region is CASSIAGGQDTQYF. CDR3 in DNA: TGTGCCAGTAGTATAGCGGGGGGGCAAGATACGCAGTATTTT.

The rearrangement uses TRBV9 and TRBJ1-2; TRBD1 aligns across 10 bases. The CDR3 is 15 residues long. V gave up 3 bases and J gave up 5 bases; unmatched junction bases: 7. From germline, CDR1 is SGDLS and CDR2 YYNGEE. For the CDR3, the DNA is TGTGCCAGCAGCGGACGACAGGGGGCCCCTTATGGCTACACCTTC. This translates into CASSGRQGAPYGYTF.

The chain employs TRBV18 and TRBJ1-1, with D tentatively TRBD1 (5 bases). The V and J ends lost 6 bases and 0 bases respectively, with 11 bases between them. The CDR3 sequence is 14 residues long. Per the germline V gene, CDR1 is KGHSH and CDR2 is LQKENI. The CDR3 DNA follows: TGTGCCAGCTCCGTAGACAGAGTGAACACTGAAGCTTTCTTT. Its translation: CASSVDRVNTEAFF.

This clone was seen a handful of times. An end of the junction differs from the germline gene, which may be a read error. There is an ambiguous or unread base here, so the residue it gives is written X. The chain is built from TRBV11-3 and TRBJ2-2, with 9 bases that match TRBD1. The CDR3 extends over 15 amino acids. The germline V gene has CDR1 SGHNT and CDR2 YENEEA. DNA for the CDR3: TGTGCCAGCAGTTGGGACAGGGCGAACACCGRGGAGCTGTTTTTT. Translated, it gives CASSWDRANTXELFF.

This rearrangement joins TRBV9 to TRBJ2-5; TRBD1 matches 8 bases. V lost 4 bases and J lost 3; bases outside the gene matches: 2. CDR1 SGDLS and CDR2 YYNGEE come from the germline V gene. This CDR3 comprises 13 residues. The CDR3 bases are TGTGCCAGCAGCCAGGGGGCAGAAGAGACCCAGTACTTC. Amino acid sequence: CASSQGAEETQYF. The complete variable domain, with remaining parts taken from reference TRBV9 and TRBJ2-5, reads DSGVTQTPKHLITATGQRVTLRCSPRSGDLSVYWYQQSLDQGLQFLIQYYNGEERAKGNILERFSAQQFPDLHSELNLSSLELGDSALYFCASSQGAEETQYFGPGTRLLVL.

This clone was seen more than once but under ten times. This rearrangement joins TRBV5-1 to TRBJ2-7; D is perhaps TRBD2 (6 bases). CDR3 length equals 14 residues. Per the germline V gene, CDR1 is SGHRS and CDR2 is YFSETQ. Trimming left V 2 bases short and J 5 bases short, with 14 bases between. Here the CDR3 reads CASSLGGFANEQYF. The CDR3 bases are TGCGCCAGCAGCTTAGGAGGGTTTGCCAACGAGCAGTACTTC.

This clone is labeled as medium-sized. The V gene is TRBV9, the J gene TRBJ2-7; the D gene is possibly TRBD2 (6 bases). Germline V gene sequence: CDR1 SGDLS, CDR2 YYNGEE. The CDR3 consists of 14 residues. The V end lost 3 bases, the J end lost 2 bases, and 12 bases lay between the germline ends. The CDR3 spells CASSDRDWAYEQYF. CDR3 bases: TGTGCCAGCAGCGACCGGGACTGGGCCTACGAGCAGTACTTC.

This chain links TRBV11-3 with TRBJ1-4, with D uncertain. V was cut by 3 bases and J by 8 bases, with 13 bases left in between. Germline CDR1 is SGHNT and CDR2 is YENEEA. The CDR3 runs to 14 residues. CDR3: CASSLGLFGEKLFF. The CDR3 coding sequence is TGTGCCAGCAGCTTGGGTTTGTTTGGCGAAAAACTGTTTTTT.

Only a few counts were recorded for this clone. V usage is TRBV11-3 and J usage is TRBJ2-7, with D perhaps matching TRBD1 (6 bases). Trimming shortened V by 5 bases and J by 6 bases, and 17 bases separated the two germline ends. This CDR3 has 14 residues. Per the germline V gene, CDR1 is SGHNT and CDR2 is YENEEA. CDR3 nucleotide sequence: TGTGCCAGCAGCCAACAGGGAACCTCCCTCGAGCAGTACTTC. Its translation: CASSQQGTSLEQYF.

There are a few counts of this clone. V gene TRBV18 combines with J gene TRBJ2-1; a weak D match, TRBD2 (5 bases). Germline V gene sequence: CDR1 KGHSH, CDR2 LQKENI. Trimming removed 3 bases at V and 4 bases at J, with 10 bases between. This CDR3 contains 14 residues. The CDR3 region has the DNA TGTGCCAGCTCACCGGGCGGGCTGTACAATGAGCAGTTCTTC. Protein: CASSPGGLYNEQFF.

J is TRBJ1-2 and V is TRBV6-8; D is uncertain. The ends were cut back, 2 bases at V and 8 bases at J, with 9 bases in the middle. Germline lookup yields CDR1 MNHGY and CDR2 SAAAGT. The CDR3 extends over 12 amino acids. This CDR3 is CASSYQLWGYTF. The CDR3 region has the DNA TGTGCCAGCAGTTACCAACTATGGGGCTACACCTTC.

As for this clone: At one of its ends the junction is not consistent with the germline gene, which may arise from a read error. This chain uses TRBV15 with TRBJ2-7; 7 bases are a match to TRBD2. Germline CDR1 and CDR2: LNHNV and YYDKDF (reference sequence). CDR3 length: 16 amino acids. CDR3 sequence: CASSLTGLAAPYEQYF. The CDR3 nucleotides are TGTGCCAGCAGCTTGACGGGTCTAGCGGCCCCCTACGAGCAGTACTTC. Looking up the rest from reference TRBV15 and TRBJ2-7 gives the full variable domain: DAMVIQNPRYQVTQFGKPVTLSCSQTLNHNVMYWYQQKSSQAPKLLFHYYDKDFNNEADTPDNFQSRRPNTSFCFLDIRSPGLGDTAMYLCASSLTGLAAPYEQYFGPGTRLTVT.

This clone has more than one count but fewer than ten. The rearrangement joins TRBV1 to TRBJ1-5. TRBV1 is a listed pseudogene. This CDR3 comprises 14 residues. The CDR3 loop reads CASSQPDLNQPQHF. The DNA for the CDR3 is TGCGCCAGCAGCCAACCGGACTTAAATCAGCCCCAGCATTTT.